Listed below are T cell receptor beta chains from one sample, sequenced in a study of blood T cell repertoires in COVID-19. TCRdb's table, derived via immunoSEQ multiplex PCR, lists solely in-frame clones and lacks some. Among fewer than 11,000 clones listed, nearly 90% were seen once. Specimen: peripheral blood. Every receptor here comes from a human donor in a cohort sampled during active COVID-19. Each CDR3 is given with its conserved first and last residue. A D gene is named only where the DNA matches it firmly. The size field is filled for only some rows; it gives once, few, many or a size class.

CDR3 protein	CDR3 DNA	clone size	V gene	J gene	CDR3 length	D gene
CASSRTGASGANVLTF	TGTGCCAGTAGTAGGACAGGGGCTTCTGGGGCCAACGTCCTGACTTTC	-	TRBV19	TRBJ2-6	16	TRBD1
CASSETGNYGYTF	TGTGCCAGCAGTGAAACGGGGAACTATGGCTACACCTTC	-	TRBV2	TRBJ1-2	13	-
CASSPPGAADEQFF	TGTGCCAGCTCACCACCGGGCGCTGCCGATGAGCAGTTCTTC	-	TRBV18	TRBJ2-1	14	-
CASSSSTGGNYGYTF	TGTGCCAGCAGTTCCTCGACAGGGGGTAACTATGGCTACACCTTC	-	TRBV28	TRBJ1-2	15	TRBD1
CASSLVTGLSYEQYF	TGCGCCAGCAGCTTGGTGACAGGGCTTTCCTACGAGCAGTACTTC	once	TRBV5-1	TRBJ2-7	15	TRBD1
CASSVGWGDSEPQHF	TGTGCCAGCAGCGTAGGATGGGGGGACAGCGAGCCCCAGCATTTT	-	TRBV9	TRBJ1-5	15	TRBD1
CASSEGVGQLGIHGETQYF	TGCGCCAGCAGTGAAGGGGTAGGACAGCTTGGTATTCACGGTGAGACCCAGTACTTC	-	TRBV10-1	TRBJ2-5	19	-
CASGRGETQYF	TGTGCTAGTGGCCGGGGGGAGACCCAGTACTTC	-	TRBV12-5	TRBJ2-5	11	-
CASSLTQGWAGELFF	TGTGCCAGCAGTTTGACCCAGGGTTGGGCCGGGGAGCTGTTTTTT	-	TRBV2	TRBJ2-2	15	-
CASSTRTYSGTGELFF	TGTGCCAGCAGCACCAGGACTTATTCGGGCACCGGGGAGCTGTTTTTT	-	TRBV7-8	TRBJ2-2	16	-
CASKQGGVSTGELFF	TGTGCCAGCAAACAGGGGGGCGTAAGCACCGGGGAGCTGTTTTTT	-	TRBV5-4	TRBJ2-2	15	TRBD1
CASSLGSSGGPTDTQYF	TGTGCCAGCAGCTTGGGTTCTAGCGGGGGGCCCACAGATACGCAGTATTTT	-	TRBV7-9	TRBJ2-3	17	TRBD2
CASREGGENTEAFF	TGTGCCAGCAGGGAAGGGGGGGAGAACACTGAAGCTTTCTTT	-	TRBV5-6	TRBJ1-1	14	-
CSASGQGVFHYGYTF	TGCAGTGCTAGTGGACAGGGGGTGTTTCACTATGGCTACACCTTC	few	TRBV20-1	TRBJ1-2	15	TRBD1
CAWSRGQGKGGKLFF	TGTGCCTGGAGTCGGGGACAGGGGAAAGGAGGAAAACTGTTTTTT	-	TRBV30	TRBJ1-4	15	TRBD1
CASSLVPDRGETQYF	TGTGCCAGCAGCTTAGTGCCCGACAGGGGAGAGACCCAGTACTTC	once	TRBV7-2	TRBJ2-5	15	TRBD1
CAWSVGAGGTDTQYF	TGTGCCTGGAGTGTAGGAGCGGGGGGGACAGATACGCAGTATTTT	-	TRBV30	TRBJ2-3	15	TRBD2
CASTPNRGEKPQHF	TGTGCCAGCACTCCGAATCGGGGGGAGAAGCCCCAGCATTTT	-	TRBV6-5	TRBJ1-5	14	-
CASSPGGEYGYTF	TGCGCCAGCAGCCCGGGGGGGGAATATGGCTACACCTTC	-	TRBV4-1	TRBJ1-2	13	-
CASSLGQGGTEAFF	TGTGCCAGCAGCCTAGGACAGGGAGGCACTGAAGCTTTCTTT	-	TRBV11-2	TRBJ1-1	14	TRBD1
CACSRGGRTEAFF	TGTGCCTGTTCACGGGGGGGGAGGACTGAAGCTTTCTTT	-	TRBV30	TRBJ1-1	13	-
CAWTWGQPNSPLHF	TGTGCCTGGACATGGGGACAGCCTAATTCACCCCTCCACTTT	-	TRBV30	TRBJ1-6	14	TRBD1
CASSLGLGGIPDTQYF	TGCGCCAGCAGCTTGGGCTTGGGGGGGATCCCAGATACGCAGTATTTT	-	TRBV5-1	TRBJ2-3	16	TRBD2
CASTTLRGGTGELFF	TGCGCCAGCACCACCCTCCGGGGGGGCACCGGGGAGCTGTTTTTT	once	TRBV5-1	TRBJ2-2	15	TRBD2
CASSGGLAGFIDTQYF	TGCGCCAGCAGCGGGGGACTAGCGGGGTTTATAGATACGCAGTATTTT	-	TRBV5-1	TRBJ2-3	16	TRBD2
CASRNWDRQNTEAFF	TGTGCCAGCAGGAACTGGGACAGGCAAAACACTGAAGCTTTCTTT	few	TRBV6-5	TRBJ1-1	15	TRBD1
CASSPRQGTGNTIYF	TGTGCCAGCTCACCACGACAGGGGACTGGAAACACCATATATTTT	-	TRBV18	TRBJ1-3	15	TRBD1
CASSLGHDQETQYF	TGCGCCAGCAGCTTGGGACACGATCAAGAGACCCAGTACTTC	-	TRBV5-1	TRBJ2-5	14	-
CASRGLAGGQYF	TGTGCCAGCAGGGGGCTAGCGGGGGGCCAGTACTTC	-	TRBV12-3/TRBV12-4	TRBJ2-5	12	TRBD2
CASRGTEGANEQYF	TGTGCCAGCAGGGGGACGGAGGGGGCAAACGAGCAGTACTTC	-	TRBV2	TRBJ2-7	14	-
CASSSGASGTGEHIQYF	TGCGCCAGCAGCTCTGGGGCCTCCGGGACAGGGGAGCACATTCAGTACTTC	-	TRBV5-1	TRBJ2-4	17	TRBD1
CASSLGGDGYTELFF	TGCGCCAGCAGCTTAGGCGGGGACGGTTATACGGAGCTGTTTTTT	-	TRBV5-1	TRBJ2-2	15	-
CASSLFGGRNEQFF	TGTGCCAGCAGCTTGTTCGGGGGTCGCAATGAGCAGTTCTTC	medium-sized	TRBV5-6	TRBJ2-1	14	-
CASSRTGWDEKLFF	TGCGCCAGCAGCAGGACAGGGTGGGATGAAAAACTGTTTTTT	-	TRBV10-2	TRBJ1-4	14	TRBD1
CASRASADTQYF	TGTGCCAGCAGGGCTAGCGCGGATACGCAGTATTTT	-	TRBV2	TRBJ2-3	12	-
CASSPRTGGEQYF	TGTGCCAGCAGCCCCCGGACGGGGGGAGAGCAGTACTTC	few	TRBV11-2	TRBJ2-7	13	TRBD2
CASSLGQNTEAFF	TGTGCCAGCAGTCTAGGACAGAACACTGAAGCTTTCTTT	-	TRBV6-5	TRBJ1-1	13	-
CSVERVGGDSYEQYF	TGCAGCGTTGAAAGAGTCGGCGGTGACTCCTACGAGCAGTACTTC	-	TRBV29-1	TRBJ2-7	15	-
CASSYERYSYEQYF	TGTGCCAGCAGTTACGAGCGGTACTCCTACGAGCAGTACTTC	-	TRBV6-5	TRBJ2-7	14	-
CASSLDRMNTEAFF	TGTGCCAGCAGCCTAGACAGGATGAACACTGAAGCTTTCTTT	-	TRBV5-4	TRBJ1-1	14	-
CASSLRGAGELFF	TGTGCCAGCAGCCTCAGGGGGGCCGGGGAGCTGTTTTTT	-	TRBV21-1	TRBJ2-2	13	-
CASSPGLAGANTGELFF	TGTGCCAGCAGCCCGGGACTAGCGGGGGCGAACACCGGGGAGCTGTTTTTT	-	TRBV3-1/TRBV3-2	TRBJ2-2	17	TRBD2
CASSRTRGAYEQYF	TGTGCCAGTAGTAGGACTAGGGGGGCCTACGAGCAGTACTTC	-	TRBV19	TRBJ2-7	14	-
CASSIGTGGYYEQYF	TGTGCCAGTAGTATCGGGACAGGGGGCTACTACGAGCAGTACTTC	-	TRBV19	TRBJ2-7	15	TRBD1
CASSVSTGGYGYTF	TGTGCCAGCTCAGTATCCACAGGGGGCTATGGCTACACCTTC	-	TRBV7-9	TRBJ1-2	14	TRBD1
CASSLLGRTEAFF	TGCGCCAGCAGCTTATTGGGCCGCACTGAAGCTTTCTTT	-	TRBV5-1	TRBJ1-1	13	-
CASSLDRRSGGEQFF	TGTGCCAGCAGCTTGGACCGGAGGAGCGGGGGTGAGCAGTTCTTC	-	TRBV7-6	TRBJ2-1	15	TRBD2
CASSLDLVTGARNEQYF	TGTGCCAGCAGCTTGGATTTAGTTACAGGGGCCCGGAACGAGCAGTACTTC	-	TRBV5-6	TRBJ2-7	17	TRBD1
CALWDSSSGNTIYF	TGTGCCCTATGGGACAGCTCCTCTGGAAACACCATATATTTT	-	TRBV10-3	TRBJ1-3	14	TRBD1
CASLGAWQSAETQYF	TGTGCCAGCCTCGGAGCATGGCAGAGTGCCGAGACCCAGTACTTC	-	TRBV2	TRBJ2-5	15	-
CASSLGHANEQFF	TGTGCCAGCAGCTTGGGCCATGCGAATGAGCAGTTCTTC	-	TRBV5-4	TRBJ2-1	13	-
CASSPRLAGGPEQETQYF	TGCGCCAGCAGCCCTCGACTAGCGGGGGGGCCGGAGCAAGAGACCCAGTACTTC	once	TRBV4-1	TRBJ2-5	18	TRBD2
CATASSRGQNYEQYF	TGTGCCACCGCATCATCGAGGGGACAGAACTACGAGCAGTACTTC	-	TRBV27	TRBJ2-7	15	TRBD1